The 29 T cell receptor beta chains listed next were all sequenced from one sample in a study of blood T cell repertoires in COVID-19. Clones were read by immunoSEQ multiplex PCR, and TCRdb kept only the in-frame ones, dropping some. The sample records 250,000 or so clones, 89% being singletons. Material for sequencing was peripheral blood. The receptor source for this set is a woman between 35 and 50 years old who had recovered from COVID-19.

This sequence joins TRBV2 and TRBJ2-5; D might be TRBD2 (6 bases). CDR1 SNHLY and CDR2 FYNNEI come from the germline V gene. V lost 7 bases, J lost 4 bases, and 13 bases lay in between. The CDR3 is 13 residues long. The CDR3 DNA reads as TGTGCCAGCATATCGGGAGTTGGAGAGACCCAGTACTTC. It translates to CASISGVGETQYF.

J is TRBJ2-3 and V is TRBV6-2 or TRBV6-3; 7 bases are a match to TRBD2. CDR1 is MNHEY, CDR2 SVGEGT, per germline. CDR3 length: 18 residues. J gave up 5 bases and V 2 bases, and 16 bases lay outside the gene matches. In nucleotides, the CDR3 is TGTGCCAGCAGTTACCCAGTCCGTGCGGGAGTTGCAGGAGATACGCAGTATTTT. It encodes CASSYPVRAGVAGDTQYF.

This chain joins TRBV19 and TRBJ2-3, with TRBD2 identical over 8 bases. This CDR3 has 15 residues. Germline loops: CDR1 LNHDA, CDR2 SQIVND (reference sequence). The J segment lost 7 bases and the V segment lost 3 bases, leaving 9 bases of the junction unmatched. This CDR3 reads CASSIQAGATYTQYF. CDR3 bases: TGTGCCAGTAGTATCCAAGCGGGGGCGACTTATACGCAGTATTTT.

V gene TRBV6-6 combines with J gene TRBJ1-1; D call uncertain. CDR3 size: 13 residues. V lost 2 bases, J lost 7 bases, and 11 bases lay in between. The germline gives CDR1 MNHNY, CDR2 SVGAGI (reference sequence). The CDR3 spells CASSYGWRGEAFF. The CDR3 bases are TGTGCCAGCAGTTACGGCTGGCGGGGTGAAGCTTTCTTT.

The chain carries TRBV5-1 and TRBJ1-2; the D gene is possibly TRBD1 (6 bases). Trimming took 3 bases from V and 4 from J, leaving 13 bases between them. Looked up from germline, CDR1 is SGHRS and CDR2 is YFSETQ. This CDR3 spans 14 amino acids. CDR3 sequence: CASSWTAPSYGYTF. CDR3 bases: TGCGCCAGCAGCTGGACAGCCCCTTCCTATGGCTACACCTTC.

The rearrangement uses TRBV30 and TRBJ1-1; tentatively, D is TRBD1 (6 bases). CDR1 and CDR2 from the germline V gene are GTSNPN and SVGIG (reference sequence). The CDR3 consists of 14 residues. The V end was cut by 3 bases, the J end by 4 bases, with 15 bases between. The CDR3 coding sequence is TGTGCCTGGAGGTACAGGGATCGATTCACTGAAGCTTTCTTT. It encodes CAWRYRDRFTEAFF.

The rearrangement uses TRBV4-1 and TRBJ2-5; 7 positions agree with TRBD1. The germline gives CDR1 MGHRA, CDR2 YSYEKL. The CDR3 consists of 16 residues. Losses at the gene ends were 0 bases for V and 5 bases for J; bases not matched to a gene: 9. DNA of the CDR3: TGCGCCAGCAGCCAAGAGGCACAGGGGTTTGGTGAGACCCAGTACTTC. This translates into CASSQEAQGFGETQYF.

This chain uses TRBV18 with TRBJ1-5; TRBD1 aligns across 9 bases. V lost 2 bases and J lost 6; bases outside the gene matches: 2. CDR1 KGHSH and CDR2 LQKENI come from the germline V gene. This CDR3 is 14 amino acids long. The CDR3 DNA follows: TGTGCCAGCTCACCAGACAGGGGGGTTCAGCCCCAGCATTTT. Translation gives CASSPDRGVQPQHF.

The V and J genes are TRBV5-6 and TRBJ2-5; TRBD1 matches 9 bases. With 2 bases clipped from V and 5 bases from J, the junction kept 4 bases outside the gene matches. Germline V gene lookup returns CDR1 SGHDT and CDR2 YYEEEE. The CDR3 runs to 14 residues. The CDR3 DNA reads as TGTGCCAGCAGCTTCGGGGACAGGGTGGAGACCCAGTACTTC. Its protein is CASSFGDRVETQYF.

The chain has TRBV29-1 and TRBJ2-2; the match to TRBD2 covers 9 bases. V gave up 0 bases and J gave up 7 bases; unmatched junction bases: 15. CDR1 is SQVTM and CDR2 is ANQGSEA in the germline V gene. This CDR3 is 18 amino acids long. In DNA form, the CDR3 reads TGCAGCGTTGAAGATGCACGCGTTGCTAGCGGGAAAGTCGGGGAGCTGTTTTTT. Encoded protein: CSVEDARVASGKVGELFF.

The chain joins TRBV9 to TRBJ2-1; no clear D. Germline CDR1 is SGDLS and CDR2 is YYNGEE. V lost 4 bases, J lost 10 bases, and 21 bases lay in between. The CDR3 totals 15 residues. CDR3 region: CASSRDSLSFTEQFF. The CDR3 DNA is TGTGCCAGCAGCCGAGACTCTCTCAGCTTCACCGAGCAGTTCTTC.

This clone appeared once. The genes are TRBV11-1 and TRBJ2-1; 9 bases are shared with TRBD2. V lost 3 bases and J lost 10; bases outside the gene matches: 10. The germline V gene encodes CDR1 SGHAT and CDR2 FQDESV (reference sequence). The CDR3 loop spans 15 amino acids. CDR3 sequence: CASSLLAGTVREQFF. The CDR3 DNA reads as TGTGCCAGCAGCTTGCTAGCGGGGACCGTTAGGGAGCAGTTCTTC.

V and J are TRBV5-1 and TRBJ2-5; 13 bases are a match to TRBD2. CDR1 is SGHRS and CDR2 is YFSETQ in the germline V gene. This CDR3 region has 16 residues. V trimming: 4 bases; J trimming: 5 bases; junction bases outside the gene matches: 8. CDR3 in amino acids: CASSAVTSGGWETQYF. CDR3 coding DNA: TGCGCCAGCAGCGCTGTGACTAGCGGGGGGTGGGAGACCCAGTACTTC.

V and J are TRBV7-8 and TRBJ1-2; D may be TRBD1 (6 bases). The CDR3 loop spans 13 amino acids. Germline V gene lookup returns CDR1 SGHVS and CDR2 FQNEAQ. Trimming stripped 1 base from V and 9 bases from J, with 12 bases between. CDR3 in DNA: TGTGCCAGCAGCTTAGGAGGGGGAGAGAGCTACACCTTC. Translated: CASSLGGGESYTF.

The rearrangement links TRBV7-9 to TRBJ2-3; 7 bases are a match to TRBD2. The V and J ends lost 2 bases and 3 bases, in that order; junction bases with no gene match: 8. The CDR3 contains 16 residues. CDR1 is SEHNR, CDR2 FQNEAQ, per germline (reference sequence). Here the CDR3 DNA reads TGTGCCAGCAGCTTAAACGCGGGGGAGGGGACAGATACGCAGTATTTT. Translated, it gives CASSLNAGEGTDTQYF.

The J gene is TRBJ2-1, the V gene TRBV13; weak D call: TRBD1 (6 bases). The V gene lost 5 bases and the J gene lost 7 bases, with 21 bases spanning the gap. The CDR3 has 16 residues. In germline, CDR1 is PRHDT, CDR2 FYEKMQ (reference sequence). The DNA of the CDR3 is TGTGCCAGCAGCGTAATGGGCAGGGGAACGGATAATGAGCAGTTCTTC. Protein product: CASSVMGRGTDNEQFF. Using reference TRBV13 and TRBJ2-1 for the parts outside the CDR3, the full variable domain is AAGVIQSPRHLIKEKRETATLKCYPIPRHDTVYWYQQGPGQDPQFLISFYEKMQSDKGSIPDRFSAQQFSDYHSELNMSSLELGDSALYFCASSVMGRGTDNEQFFGPGTRLTVL.

The rearrangement links TRBV27 to TRBJ1-2, with D maybe TRBD1 (5 bases). The CDR3 sequence is 13 residues long. The V gene lost 5 bases and the J gene lost 1 base, with 8 bases spanning the gap. Germline CDR1 and CDR2: MNHEY and SMNVEV (reference sequence). CDR3 sequence reads: CASSLTVNYGYTF. Here the CDR3 DNA reads TGTGCCAGCAGTCTGACAGTTAACTATGGCTACACCTTC.

V and J are TRBV5-1 and TRBJ2-1, with D possibly matching TRBD1 (5 bases). This CDR3 is 14 amino acids long. Trimming left V 0 bases short and J 6 bases short, with 10 bases between. Germline CDR1 reads SGHRS; CDR2 reads YFSETQ. The CDR3 loop reads CASSLGGPFNEQFF. DNA for the CDR3: TGCGCCAGCAGCTTGGGGGGCCCCTTCAATGAGCAGTTCTTC. Using reference TRBV5-1 and TRBJ2-1 for the parts outside the CDR3, the full variable domain is KAGVTQTPRYLIKTRGQQVTLSCSPISGHRSVSWYQQTPGQGLQFLFEYFSETQRNKGNFPGRFSGRQFSNSRSEMNVSTLELGDSALYLCASSLGGPFNEQFFGPGTRLTVL.

The gene calls are TRBV20-1 and TRBJ2-3; 8 bases line up with TRBD2. The germline CDR1 and CDR2 sequences are DFQATT and SNEGSKA (reference sequence). V shed 3 bases and J 6 bases; nucleotides not matched to a gene: 8. The length of the CDR3 is 14 residues. This chain's CDR3 is CSASGSGTSDTQYF. DNA of the CDR3: TGCAGTGCTAGTGGTAGCGGGACGTCCGATACGCAGTATTTT.

The J gene is TRBJ2-5, the V gene TRBV11-2; the match to TRBD2 covers 13 bases. Germline V CDR1 and CDR2: SGHAT, FQNNGV. Trimming took 3 bases from V and 6 from J; bases not matched to a gene: 4. The CDR3 runs 15 residues. The CDR3 loop reads CASSFRLAGGKTQYF. CDR3 nucleotide sequence: TGTGCCAGCAGCTTCCGACTAGCGGGGGGCAAGACCCAGTACTTC.

The chain joins TRBV11-2 to TRBJ1-1; possible D gene TRBD1, 6 bases. Germline lookup yields CDR1 SGHAT and CDR2 FQNNGV. With 1 base removed from V and 3 bases from J, the gap between germline ends came to 9 bases. The CDR3 loop spans 14 amino acids. In nucleotides, the CDR3 is TGTGCCAGCAGCTTAGGAGGGGGATACACTGAAGCTTTCTTT. Encoded protein: CASSLGGGYTEAFF. The variable domain in full, completed from reference TRBV11-2 and TRBJ1-1, reads EAGVAQSPRYKIIEKRQSVAFWCNPISGHATLYWYQQILGQGPKLLIQFQNNGVVDDSQLPKDRFSAERLKGVDSTLKIQPAKLEDSAVYLCASSLGGGYTEAFFGQGTRLTVV.

J is TRBJ2-1 and V is TRBV5-4; 9 bases match TRBD2. The trim removed 2 bases at V and 2 bases at J, leaving 2 bases unmatched. The CDR3 runs 15 residues. The V gene's germline CDR1 is SGHNT and CDR2 YYREEE (reference sequence). CDR3 DNA sequence: TGTGCCAGCAGCTTCGCGGGAGGGCCCTACAATGAGCAGTTCTTC. Residues: CASSFAGGPYNEQFF.

This sequence joins TRBV9 and TRBJ1-6; D unresolved. V was trimmed by 2 bases and J by 2 bases, leaving 2 bases between them. The CDR3 spans 13 residues. Germline CDR1 is SGDLS and CDR2 is YYNGEE. The CDR3 nucleotides read TGTGCCAGCAGCGTCACCTATAATTCACCCCTCCACTTT. This gives the protein CASSVTYNSPLHF.

The genes are TRBV3-1 (or the pseudogene TRBV3-2) and TRBJ2-2, with 8 bases that match TRBD1. The V gene end was trimmed by 1 base and the J gene end by 5 bases; junction bases not matched to a gene: 3. This CDR3 is 15 amino acids long. In germline, CDR1 is LGHDT, CDR2 YNNKEL (reference sequence). This CDR3 reads CASSQVQGATGELFF. CDR3 coding DNA: TGTGCCAGCAGCCAAGTGCAGGGGGCAACCGGGGAGCTGTTTTTT.

The V gene is TRBV10-3, the J gene TRBJ1-1; 8 bases are shared with TRBD1. The CDR3 spans 15 residues. Germline V gene lookup returns CDR1 ENHRY and CDR2 SYGVKD. V trimming: 7 bases; J trimming: 1 base; junction bases outside the gene matches: 8. The CDR3 region is CAINRATGGNTEAFF. CDR3 coding DNA: TGTGCCATCAATAGAGCAACAGGGGGGAACACTGAAGCTTTCTTT.

The genes are TRBV5-8 and TRBJ2-3; 13 bases fit TRBD2. Germline trimming cut 5 bases from V and 4 bases from J; bases unmatched to any gene: 7. Germline CDR1 is SGHTS and CDR2 is YDEGEE. This CDR3 contains 16 residues. CDR3 DNA: TGTGCCAGCAGTTCACGGACTAGCGGGAGCCCAGATACGCAGTATTTT. This encodes CASSSRTSGSPDTQYF.

The rearrangement uses TRBV6-1 and TRBJ2-1; maybe TRBD1 (6 bases). The CDR3 is made up of 15 amino acids. Germline CDR1 and CDR2: MNHNS and SASEGT. Deletions cut 0 bases from V and 6 bases from J, with 12 bases between. The CDR3 bases are TGTGCCAGCAGTGAAGCGGGACAAGGAGGCAATGAGCAGTTCTTC. Its protein is CASSEAGQGGNEQFF.

This clone was recorded only once. The V call is TRBV18, the J call TRBJ1-1, with a possible D match to TRBD1 (5 bases). This CDR3 is built from 14 residues. The germline V and J ends were trimmed by 3 bases and 6 bases, with 14 bases remaining between them. The germline V gene has CDR1 KGHSH and CDR2 LQKENI. The CDR3 protein is CASSPKTGGAEAFF. The CDR3 nucleotides read TGTGCCAGCTCACCGAAGACGGGAGGGGCTGAAGCTTTCTTT.

The chain carries TRBV11-2 and TRBJ2-7; perhaps TRBD2 as D (6 bases). Per germline, CDR1 SGHAT and CDR2 FQNNGV. Trimming took off 2 bases at V and 7 bases at J, with 18 bases between the two ends. The CDR3 extends over 15 amino acids. CDR3 sequence: CASSLNLSPGREQYF. The CDR3 DNA reads TGTGCCAGCAGCTTAAATCTCTCTCCTGGGAGGGAGCAGTACTTC. The entire variable domain, with the rest obtained from reference TRBV11-2 and TRBJ2-7, is as follows: EAGVAQSPRYKIIEKRQSVAFWCNPISGHATLYWYQQILGQGPKLLIQFQNNGVVDDSQLPKDRFSAERLKGVDSTLKIQPAKLEDSAVYLCASSLNLSPGREQYFGPGTRLTVT.